The TCR beta chain under discussion was sequenced for a study of response to subunit inactivated influenza vaccine (dated by TCRdb to about 2018). At the level of the whole study: To follow how T cells responded to a trivalent subunit inactivated influenza vaccine, the researchers relied on deep quantitative profiling of the T cell receptor repertoire.

Beyond this particular receptor, the publication reports: The authors suggested that each seasonal influenza vaccination may recruit only a limited number of new T cells.

Trimmed from V: 0 bases; trimmed from J: 7 bases; junction bases lacking a gene match: 9. CDR1 and CDR2 are read off the germline V gene as LGHNA and YSLEER. The CDR3 spans 17 residues, from the cysteine through the phenylalanine. CDR3 DNA is the only sequence kept; it has 51 bases, read in frame from the first base. Library preparation used RT-PCR. The sample was run on an Illumina HiSeq 2500. TCRdb trimmed public reads at Q25 via fastp, called clones via MiXCR and kept in-frame beta chains. Records with the same CDR3 protein are collapsed into one entry carrying the most frequent genes and DNA. A total of fewer than 600,000 distinct CDR3 sequences appear in this sample, around 7.9% of them only once. Around 14% of the sample comes from the top ten. This clonotype was counted between two and nine times. Its antigen has not been determined. No much larger clone exists at a distance of one base, and base qualities are not known.

The sequence was obtained from a man aged 45-69 years who received an inactivated influenza vaccine. Donor details come from another sample of the same person, matched by shared clones. The sample in question was PBMCs from blood, obtained around 25 months after vaccination. The chain is encoded by TRBV4-3 joined to TRBJ1-4, with TRBD1 matching 9 junction bases. CDR3 reads: CASSQEALGTGSEKLFF. The nucleotide sequence reads TGCGCCAGCAGCCAAGAGGCCCTCGGGACAGGGAGTGAAAAACTGTTTTTT.